Shown below are 21 T cell receptor beta chains from a single sample sequenced in a study of cytomegalovirus exposure and HLA in healthy donors (dated by TCRdb to 2017 to 2019). Receptors were amplified or captured by the immunoSEQ multiplex PCR assay. For the multiplex PCR, a mixture combining 60 forward primers for TCR Vbeta segments and 13 reverse primers for TCR Jbeta segments was used. Held by TCRdb, this immuneACCESS table contains in-frame sequences only and omits some clones. Under half of the omission traces to an unresolved V gene where checked; the cause of the rest is unknown. In this sample the table shows 150,000 to 160,000 clones, over 70% of which occur a single time. Under 2.5% of the sample is in the top ten clones. The sequenced material came from PBMCs. Receptor source: a man under 40 in good health and CMV-seronegative.

The V and J genes are TRBV2 and TRBJ1-2; a weak D match, TRBD1 (6 bases). Trimming took 6 bases from V and 1 from J, leaving 6 bases between them. Germline CDR1 SNHLY, CDR2 FYNNEI. CDR3 length equals 12 residues. The CDR3 region is CASRDSNYGYTF. The CDR3 region has the DNA TGTGCCAGCAGGGACAGTAACTATGGCTACACCTTC.

This clone was detected a few times. J is TRBJ2-1 and V is TRBV5-1, with TRBD2 matching over 15 bases. With V trimmed by 5 bases and J by 4 bases, 4 bases remained unmatched. This CDR3 contains 16 residues. Germline lookup yields CDR1 SGHRS and CDR2 YFSETQ. This CDR3 is CASREGTSGGYNEQFF. CDR3 bases: TGCGCCAGCAGGGAAGGGACTAGCGGGGGGTACAATGAGCAGTTCTTC.

The chain is built from TRBV2 and TRBJ1-4; D uncertain. The length of the CDR3 is 14 residues. V gave up 6 bases and J gave up 5 bases, with 13 bases separating them. Germline CDR1 SNHLY, CDR2 FYNNEI. Written as DNA, the CDR3 is TGTGCCAGCAGGGCAGGACTTGGCAATGAAAAACTGTTTTTT. This translates into CASRAGLGNEKLFF.

This clone was seen just once. The rearrangement joins TRBV7-2 to TRBJ2-5; 11 bases are a match to TRBD2. The DNA end is more similar to TRBJ2-7, so the J call may be wrong. Germline V gives CDR1 SGHTA, CDR2 FQGNSA. CDR3 length: 18 residues. The CDR3 protein is CASSLGLAGGLSSYEQYF. As DNA, the CDR3 is TGTGCCAGCAGCTTGGGGCTAGCGGGGGGCCTATCCTCCTACGAGCAGTACTTC.

J is TRBJ2-1 and V is TRBV9; 11 bases map to TRBD2. J was trimmed by 7 bases and V by 4 bases; bases with no gene match: 13. Germline CDR1 is SGDLS and CDR2 is YYNGEE. CDR3 length: 17 residues. As DNA, the CDR3 is TGTGCCAGCAGCCCCCATTCTGTGGTAGCGGGGGGGAATGAGCAGTTCTTC. Protein: CASSPHSVVAGGNEQFF.

The V call is TRBV25-1, the J call TRBJ2-6; unclear D gene. V shed 1 base and J shed 4 bases, with 11 bases lying between them. This CDR3 contains 16 residues. Per the germline V gene, CDR1 is MGHDK and CDR2 is SYGVNS. DNA for the CDR3: TGTGCCAGCAGTGAATCCCGGGTTGCAGGGGCCAACGTCCTGACTTTC. Translating gives CASSESRVAGANVLTF.

The chain combines TRBV18 with TRBJ1-4; D is unresolved. The CDR3 extends over 14 amino acids. Germline V gene data show CDR1 as KGHSH and CDR2 as LQKENI. The V end was cut by 1 base, the J end by 7 bases, with 10 bases between. CDR3 residues: CASSPRRGFEKLFF. The CDR3 DNA reads TGTGCCAGCTCACCACGACGGGGATTTGAAAAACTGTTTTTT.

The chain links TRBV7-9 to TRBJ2-6, with a possible D match to TRBD2 (5 bases). The CDR3 consists of 15 residues. V lost 2 bases to trimming and J lost 2 bases, with 7 bases between them. Germline CDR1 and CDR2: SEHNR and FQNEAQ (reference sequence). DNA for the CDR3: TGTGCCAGCAGCTTAACCGGGGCTGGGGCCAACGTCCTGACTTTC. This encodes CASSLTGAGANVLTF.

The chain links TRBV5-1 to TRBJ2-3; 8 bases align to TRBD2. From germline, CDR1 is SGHRS and CDR2 YFSETQ. The CDR3 totals 15 residues. Trimming cost V 3 bases and J 5 bases; bases outside gene matches: 8. CDR3 loop: CASSSGGLAIDTQYF. CDR3 DNA: TGCGCCAGCAGCTCCGGAGGACTAGCAATAGATACGCAGTATTTT. The variable domain in full, completed from reference TRBV5-1 and TRBJ2-3, reads KAGVTQTPRYLIKTRGQQVTLSCSPISGHRSVSWYQQTPGQGLQFLFEYFSETQRNKGNFPGRFSGRQFSNSRSEMNVSTLELGDSALYLCASSSGGLAIDTQYFGPGTRLTVL.

This clone was found a few times. This rearrangement joins TRBV29-1 to TRBJ2-3, with 10 bases fitting TRBD1. The trim removed 6 bases at V and 4 bases at J, leaving 4 bases unmatched. This CDR3 spans 13 amino acids. CDR1 SQVTM and CDR2 ANQGSEA come from the germline V gene. CDR3 sequence: CSVGQGNPDTQYF. The CDR3 nucleotides read TGCAGCGTGGGACAGGGGAACCCAGATACGCAGTATTTT.

This chain's CDR3 is CASSEDILNTEAFF. In DNA form, the CDR3 reads TGTGCCAGCAGTGAGGACATACTGAACACTGAAGCTTTCTTT. The chain couples TRBV2 to TRBJ1-1; possibly TRBD1 for D (5 bases). The V end lost 3 bases, the J end lost 0 bases, and 8 bases lay between the germline ends. This CDR3 is 14 amino acids long. Germline CDR1 is SNHLY and CDR2 is FYNNEI.

V usage is TRBV9 and J usage is TRBJ1-4; D remains ambiguous. V lost 4 bases, J lost 0 bases, and 13 bases lay in between. Per germline, CDR1 SGDLS and CDR2 YYNGEE. The CDR3 runs to 16 residues. CDR3 sequence reads: CASSSEGGATNEKLFF. The CDR3 DNA sequence: TGTGCCAGCAGCTCCGAAGGAGGTGCAACTAATGAAAAACTGTTTTTT. Based on the CDR3 plus reference TRBV9 and TRBJ1-4, the full variable domain is DSGVTQTPKHLITATGQRVTLRCSPRSGDLSVYWYQQSLDQGLQFLIQYYNGEERAKGNILERFSAQQFPDLHSELNLSSLELGDSALYFCASSSEGGATNEKLFFGSGTQLSVL.

This chain uses TRBV7-5 with TRBJ1-1; TRBD1 is taken as the D call from the table, unchecked against the DNA. TRBV7-5 is listed as a pseudogene. The CDR3 is 14 amino acids. The CDR3 sequence: CVRSLMTRYTEAFF. CDR3 DNA sequence: TGTGTCAGAAGCTTAATGACACGTTACACTGAAGCTTTCTTT.

The chain couples TRBV21-1 to TRBJ1-6; TRBD1, the table's D call, was not compared with the DNA. TRBV21-1 is tagged as a pseudogene. The CDR3 contains 14 residues. DNA for the CDR3: TGTGCCAGCACCCAGGCCTCCTATAATTCACCCCTCCACTTT. Protein sequence: CASTQASYNSPLHF.

The V call is TRBV5-8, the J call TRBJ1-6; a weak D match, TRBD1 (5 bases). Trimming stripped 4 bases from V and 5 bases from J, with 13 bases between. The CDR3 is 15 amino acids. Germline V lookup: CDR1 SGHTS, CDR2 YDEGEE. In DNA, the CDR3 is TGTGCCAGCAGCCGATGGGGCACTGATAATTCACCCCTCCACTTT. This encodes CASSRWGTDNSPLHF.

J is TRBJ2-2 and V is TRBV5-1; TRBD1 matches at 8 bases. After removal of 0 bases from V and 5 bases from J, the junction contained 3 bases not matched to a gene. Germline V gives CDR1 SGHRS, CDR2 YFSETQ. This CDR3 is 15 amino acids long. The CDR3 loop reads CASSLEGQGTGELFF. CDR3 in DNA: TGCGCCAGCAGCTTGGAAGGACAGGGAACCGGGGAGCTGTTTTTT.

This clone occurred once. The gene calls are TRBV6-6 and TRBJ2-5; D unclear. The J call may be faulty, since TRBJ2-7 better matches the DNA end. The CDR3 contains 12 residues. CDR1 is MNHNY, CDR2 SVGAGI, per germline (reference sequence). CDR3 in DNA: TGTGCCAGCAGTTCCCCCGACTACGAGCAGTACTTC. Protein sequence: CASSSPDYEQYF.

The chain links TRBV28 to TRBJ2-7; the match to TRBD1 covers 8 bases. Germline values: CDR1 MDHEN, CDR2 SYDVKM. V lost 2 bases to trimming and J lost 6 bases; unmatched junction nucleotides: 6. The CDR3 sequence is 14 residues long. CDR3 bases: TGTGCCAGCAGTTTAGGACAGGGATTTTTCGAGCAGTACTTC. This gives the protein CASSLGQGFFEQYF.

This chain uses TRBV2 with TRBJ2-7; the D is unclear. The ends were cut back, 6 bases at V and 5 bases at J, with 14 bases in the middle. This CDR3 has 13 residues. Germline values: CDR1 SNHLY, CDR2 FYNNEI. The CDR3 loop is CASRYYRDHEQYF. CDR3 bases: TGTGCCAGCAGATATTACAGAGACCACGAGCAGTACTTC.

The V call is TRBV27, the J call TRBJ2-2, with 11 positions matching TRBD1. V lost 6 bases and J lost 2; bases outside the gene matches: 8. Per the germline V gene, CDR1 is MNHEY and CDR2 is SMNVEV (reference sequence). The CDR3 totals 17 residues. The CDR3 reads CASSWTGGVGNTGELFF. The CDR3 region has the DNA TGTGCCAGCAGCTGGACAGGGGGCGTGGGCAACACCGGGGAGCTGTTTTTT.

CDR3: CASTPKYRQTGELFF. The CDR3 nucleotides are TGTGCCAGCACTCCCAAGTACAGGCAGACCGGGGAGCTGTTTTTT. The rearrangement joins TRBV7-6 to TRBJ2-2; tentatively, D is TRBD1 (5 bases). The CDR3 covers 15 residues. Germline values: CDR1 SGHVS, CDR2 FNYEAQ. Deletions cut 7 bases from V and 5 bases from J, with 17 bases between.